Listed below are T cell receptor beta chains from one sample, sequenced in a study of Ad26.COV2.S vaccination and SARS-CoV-2 variants. Profiled with immunoSEQ multiplex PCR; TCRdb holds only in-frame clones, not every one. The data contain about 320,000 clones, around 84% of them seen just once; the ten biggest clones take up 1.9%. This material consisted of peripheral blood, taken in a trial of Ad26.COV2.S vaccine versus placebo. The source is a person between 18 and 60 years old who received the Ad26.COV2.S COVID-19 vaccine or a placebo. CDR3s include the opening cysteine and the closing phenylalanine or tryptophan. Fields, in order: clone size, V gene, J gene, D gene, CDR3 protein, CDR3 DNA. D genes are given only for firm matches. Clone sizes are given selectively: once, few, many, or a class where the clone is expanded.

abundance: once; v_gene: TRBV12-3/TRBV12-4; j_gene: TRBJ2-5; d_gene: .; CDR3aa: CASRSGLQETQYF; CDR3nt: TGTGCCAGCAGGTCGGGACTCCAAGAGACCCAGTACTTC
abundance: once; v_gene: TRBV7-2; j_gene: TRBJ1-4; d_gene: .; CDR3aa: CASSLGWGDKLFF; CDR3nt: TGTGCCAGCAGCTTAGGCTGGGGGGACAAACTGTTTTTT
abundance: .; v_gene: TRBV7-2; j_gene: TRBJ2-3; d_gene: TRBD2; CDR3aa: CASSFRAGGPGDTQYF; CDR3nt: TGTGCCAGCAGCTTCAGAGCGGGGGGGCCAGGAGATACGCAGTATTTT
abundance: .; v_gene: TRBV6-5; j_gene: TRBJ2-6; d_gene: .; CDR3aa: CATKEGAGANVLTF; CDR3nt: TGTGCCACGAAGGAGGGGGCTGGGGCCAACGTCCTGACTTTC
abundance: few; v_gene: TRBV15; j_gene: TRBJ2-3; d_gene: TRBD2; CDR3aa: CATSRSLGGTSGDTQYF; CDR3nt: TGTGCCACCAGCAGATCCCTTGGTGGGACTAGCGGGGATACGCAGTATTTT
abundance: once; v_gene: TRBV6-5; j_gene: TRBJ2-1; d_gene: .; CDR3aa: CASGLASYNEQFF; CDR3nt: TGTGCCAGCGGGCTAGCATCCTACAATGAGCAGTTCTTC
abundance: .; v_gene: TRBV19; j_gene: TRBJ2-3; d_gene: .; CDR3aa: CASSSSANTQYF; CDR3nt: TGTGCCAGTAGTAGTAGTGCTAATACGCAGTATTTT
abundance: .; v_gene: TRBV6-2/TRBV6-3; j_gene: TRBJ2-2; d_gene: .; CDR3aa: CASSYLRDTGELFF; CDR3nt: TGTGCCAGCAGTTATCTGAGAGACACCGGGGAGCTGTTTTTT
abundance: .; v_gene: TRBV27; j_gene: TRBJ1-1; d_gene: .; CDR3aa: CASSLKWGITEAFF; CDR3nt: TGTGCCAGCAGTTTAAAGTGGGGAATCACTGAAGCTTTCTTT
abundance: once; v_gene: TRBV14; j_gene: TRBJ2-3; d_gene: TRBD2; CDR3aa: CASSQAGSGGRYF; CDR3nt: TGTGCCAGCAGCCAAGCAGGAAGCGGGGGTCGATATTTT
abundance: .; v_gene: TRBV19; j_gene: TRBJ2-3; d_gene: TRBD2; CDR3aa: CASSIDSRGGAYTQYF; CDR3nt: TGTGCCAGTAGTATAGATAGTCGCGGGGGGGCATATACGCAGTATTTT
abundance: .; v_gene: TRBV11-3; j_gene: TRBJ1-5; d_gene: .; CDR3aa: CASSPARVLGDHSNQPQHF; CDR3nt: TGTGCCAGCAGCCCAGCAAGGGTGCTGGGGGATCATAGCAATCAGCCCCAGCATTTT
abundance: .; v_gene: TRBV18; j_gene: TRBJ2-1; d_gene: .; CDR3aa: CASIRDTLGNEQFF; CDR3nt: TGTGCCAGCATCCGGGACACCCTTGGGAATGAGCAGTTCTTC
abundance: once; v_gene: TRBV2; j_gene: TRBJ2-1; d_gene: .; CDR3aa: CASSNVQGYNEQFF; CDR3nt: TGTGCCAGCAGTAATGTACAGGGTTACAATGAGCAGTTCTTC
abundance: .; v_gene: TRBV4-3; j_gene: TRBJ1-2; d_gene: .; CDR3aa: CASSQVGENYGYTF; CDR3nt: TGCGCCAGCAGCCAAGTAGGCGAAAACTATGGCTACACCTTC
abundance: .; v_gene: TRBV4-1; j_gene: TRBJ2-1; d_gene: .; CDR3aa: CASSQARRGDEQFF; CDR3nt: TGCGCCAGCAGCCAAGCCAGGCGGGGAGATGAGCAGTTCTTC
abundance: .; v_gene: TRBV7-2; j_gene: TRBJ2-2; d_gene: TRBD2; CDR3aa: CASSPRFGGGPGELFF; CDR3nt: TGTGCCAGCAGCCCCCGGTTCGGCGGGGGACCGGGGGAGCTGTTTTTT
abundance: .; v_gene: TRBV3-1/TRBV3-2; j_gene: TRBJ2-3; d_gene: .; CDR3aa: CASSQDVTSTDTQYF; CDR3nt: TGTGCCAGCAGCCAAGACGTGACTAGCACAGATACGCAGTATTTT
abundance: once; v_gene: TRBV2; j_gene: TRBJ2-3; d_gene: .; CDR3aa: CASRDTVSTDTQYF; CDR3nt: TGTGCCAGCAGGGATACAGTATCCACAGATACGCAGTATTTT
abundance: .; v_gene: TRBV18; j_gene: TRBJ1-2; d_gene: .; CDR3aa: CASSPPVRKGYTF; CDR3nt: TGTGCCAGCTCACCACCGGTCCGTAAGGGCTACACCTTC
abundance: .; v_gene: TRBV10-3; j_gene: TRBJ2-1; d_gene: TRBD1; CDR3aa: CAISGGTGANNEQFF; CDR3nt: TGTGCCATCAGTGGGGGGACAGGGGCTAACAATGAGCAGTTCTTC
abundance: .; v_gene: TRBV7-7; j_gene: TRBJ2-5; d_gene: TRBD1; CDR3aa: CASSWGGTGEETQYF; CDR3nt: TGTGCTAGCAGCTGGGGAGGGACAGGGGAGGAGACCCAGTACTTC
abundance: once; v_gene: TRBV6-5; j_gene: TRBJ1-2; d_gene: TRBD1; CDR3aa: CASLPRTGRNYGYTF; CDR3nt: TGTGCCAGCCTCCCCCGGACAGGACGTAACTATGGCTACACCTTC
abundance: .; v_gene: TRBV7-9; j_gene: TRBJ2-5; d_gene: TRBD2; CDR3aa: CASSSGLAGKETQYF; CDR3nt: TGTGCCAGCAGCTCGGGACTAGCGGGGAAAGAGACCCAGTACTTC
abundance: .; v_gene: TRBV18; j_gene: TRBJ1-2; d_gene: .; CDR3aa: CASSPTAGADGYTF; CDR3nt: TGTGCCAGCTCACCAACCGCGGGGGCGGATGGCTACACCTTC
abundance: .; v_gene: TRBV19; j_gene: TRBJ2-7; d_gene: TRBD2; CDR3aa: CASSPSGGVYEQYF; CDR3nt: TGTGCCAGTAGCCCTAGCGGGGGTGTATACGAGCAGTACTTC
abundance: .; v_gene: TRBV2; j_gene: TRBJ2-1; d_gene: TRBD2; CDR3aa: CASRPTSGGNNEQFF; CDR3nt: TGTGCCAGCAGGCCCACTAGCGGGGGGAACAATGAGCAGTTCTTC